This T cell receptor (beta chain) is from a study of CD8+ T cells in alopecia areata. Once RNA had been extracted, it was reverse transcribed into cDNA to act as the sequencing template. Some clones are missing from TCRdb's copy, which holds only in-frame ones; the method was immunoSEQ multiplex PCR. The table includes approximately 280,000 clones, nearly 60% detected once. CDR3 length equals 13 residues. Per the germline V gene, CDR1 is SGHRS and CDR2 is YFSETQ. Treatment described: oral pan-JAK inhibitor, 5-10 mg twice daily. Those with alopecia areata gave lesional scalp punch biopsies and peripheral blood. General study results and limits: The study found higher clonality in lesional than normal scalp, especially in alopecia totalis/universalis.

About this clone: Its antigen is unidentified. Germline and junction disagree at one end, which may indicate a read error.

V gene TRBV5-1 combines with J gene TRBJ2-7; tentatively, D is TRBD1 or TRBD2 (6 bases each). This specimen was CD4+ T cells sorted from blood, taken at week 24, from a patient treated with tofacitinib. The clonotype originates from a human donor with alopecia areata. The CDR3: CASSLTGGDIGDF. As DNA, the CDR3 is TGCGCCAGCAGCTTGACTGGAGGGGACATCGGAGACTTC.